Here is one TCR beta chain with its context. 60 Vbeta and 13 Jbeta primers were used in PCR. TCRdb keeps only in-frame clones here, not all; method: immunoSEQ multiplex PCR. Among around 30,000 clones listed, approximately 90% were seen once. The data originate from a study of cytomegalovirus exposure and HLA in healthy donors. Across the whole study: Falling in the Caucasian-associated ancestry cluster were approximately 86% of approximately 400 genotyped donors.

The V gene's germline CDR1 is MNHEY and CDR2 SVGAGI. The germline V and J ends were trimmed by 2 bases and 4 bases, with 8 bases remaining between them. This CDR3 region has 13 residues. This receptor was identified in a boy aged 10-17 years in good health and CMV-seronegative. Sequencing used PBMCs. The J gene is TRBJ1-1, the V gene TRBV6-5; D remains unclear. The CDR3 region is CASSYRGFTEAFF. In DNA form, the CDR3 reads TGTGCCAGCAGTTACCGGGGTTTCACTGAAGCTTTCTTT.